The 14 T cell receptor beta chains listed next were all sequenced from one sample in a study of CD8 T cells in ankylosing spondylitis. Whole-study results and caveats: Apparently characteristic of ankylosing spondylitis blood was a TCR beta motif (about eight highly homologous variants).

Their cognate antigens are unknown. TCRdb recomputed calls from the 5' RACE reads with MiXCR, one row per CDR3 protein. The top ten hold roughly 3.2% of the sample, which has 450,000 to 550,000 distinct CDR3 sequences, less than 6% seen once. Material: blood, either unsorted or a sorted T cell fraction (not recorded which). The receptors here all came from a male donor with ankylosing spondylitis.

This clonotype was seen a handful of times. The V and J genes are TRBV11-2 and TRBJ2-5, with 10 bases lining up with TRBD1. This CDR3 has 17 amino acids. The V gene's germline CDR1 is SGHAT and CDR2 FQNNGV. V was pared by 1 base and J by 3 bases, with 8 bases of the junction left unmatched. The CDR3 DNA reads TGTGCCAGCAGCTTAGGACCCGGGGACAGGGGAAAAGAGACCCAGTACTTC. Protein product: CASSLGPGDRGKETQYF.

CDR3 in DNA: TGTGCCATCAGTGAGGGTTTTGACACCTCCTACGAGCAGTACTTC. Translated, it gives CAISEGFDTSYEQYF. This rearrangement joins TRBV10-3 to TRBJ2-7; no firm D call. V lost 2 bases to trimming and J lost 0 bases, with 11 bases between them. The CDR3 has 15 residues. Looked up from germline, CDR1 is ENHRY and CDR2 is SYGVKD.

This clonotype was seen ten or more times. The rearrangement uses TRBV12-3 or TRBV12-4 and TRBJ2-5; tentative D call: TRBD1 (6 bases). The CDR3 consists of 12 residues. V gave up 6 bases and J gave up 2 bases, with 7 bases separating them. The CDR3 loop is CASRDRQETQYF. The CDR3 DNA reads as TGTGCCAGCAGAGACAGGCAAGAGACCCAGTACTTC.

In its sample, this clonotype was seen many times. CDR3 sequence (DNA): TGTGCCAGCAGCTCCAACGCGGGACCGAAAACCCTTAACTATGGCTACACCTTC. This gives the protein CASSSNAGPKTLNYGYTF. The chain recombines TRBV11-2 with TRBJ1-2; the D gene is possibly TRBD1 (5 bases). V was pared by 4 bases and J by 1 base, with 22 bases between. This CDR3 has 18 residues. CDR1 is SGHAT and CDR2 is FQNNGV in the germline V gene.

This clonotype was seen many times. This rearrangement joins TRBV9 to TRBJ2-7, with 13 bases that match TRBD2. J was trimmed by 1 base and V by 2 bases; bases with no gene match: 3. The CDR3 runs to 16 residues. Germline V gives CDR1 SGDLS, CDR2 YYNGEE. The CDR3 region is CASSVGLAGESYEQYF. The CDR3 region has the DNA TGTGCCAGCAGCGTCGGACTAGCGGGGGAATCCTACGAGCAGTACTTC.

The chain combines TRBV6-1 with TRBJ2-5; 9 bases are a match to TRBD1. Trimming at V came to 5 bases and at J to 5 bases, leaving 9 bases not matched to a gene. This CDR3 spans 15 amino acids. In germline, CDR1 is MNHNS, CDR2 SASEGT. The CDR3 DNA reads as TGTGCCAGCAGTAAAAGGACAGGGGAGAAGGAGACCCAGTACTTC. Translated, it gives CASSKRTGEKETQYF.

This clonotype has a count of ten or more. The chain joins TRBV20-1 to TRBJ2-5; 7 nucleotides align to TRBD2. The germline CDR1 and CDR2 sequences are DFQATT and SNEGSKA (reference sequence). The V gene end was trimmed by 2 bases and the J gene end by 2 bases; junction bases not matched to a gene: 8. The CDR3 extends over 15 amino acids. The DNA for the CDR3 is TGCAGTGCTAGAAGCGGGACTGATATTCAAGAGACCCAGTACTTC. Translating it yields CSARSGTDIQETQYF.

This clonotype was seen repeatedly, ten times or more. The genes are TRBV7-9 and TRBJ1-1; maybe TRBD1 (6 bases). V lost 3 bases and J lost 7, with 9 bases in between. The CDR3 contains 12 residues. The V gene's germline CDR1 is SEHNR and CDR2 FQNEAQ (reference sequence). CDR3 residues: CASSFGGLEAFF. In DNA, the CDR3 is TGTGCCAGCAGCTTCGGGGGCCTTGAAGCTTTCTTT.

This clonotype has ten or more counts. The chain links TRBV20-1 to TRBJ1-2; tentative D call: TRBD1 (5 bases). V lost 1 base and J 5 bases, leaving 14 bases between the germline ends. Germline CDR1 and CDR2: DFQATT and SNEGSKA (reference sequence). This CDR3 is built from 14 residues. The CDR3 protein is CSARVSRDFYGYTF. As DNA, the CDR3 is TGCAGTGCTAGAGTGTCCCGGGACTTTTATGGCTACACCTTC.

This clonotype occurred many times. The V call is TRBV20-1, the J call TRBJ2-5; the match to TRBD2 covers 9 bases. The V and J ends lost 7 bases and 2 bases, in that order; junction bases with no gene match: 8. This CDR3 region has 14 residues. Looked up from germline, CDR1 is DFQATT and CDR2 is SNEGSKA (reference sequence). The CDR3, as DNA: TGCAGTGTCTACAGCGGGAGGATTCAAGAGACCCAGTACTTC. This gives the protein CSVYSGRIQETQYF.

This clonotype was counted ten times or more. V gene TRBV20-1 combines with J gene TRBJ1-2; D perhaps matches TRBD1 (6 bases). CDR1 is DFQATT and CDR2 is SNEGSKA in the germline V gene (reference sequence). This CDR3 region has 13 residues. Trimming removed 6 bases from V and 5 bases from J, with 16 bases in between. CDR3 protein: CSARDTYSYGYTF. Here the CDR3 DNA reads TGCAGTGCGCGGGACACATATTCTTATGGCTACACCTTC.

This clonotype was counted at least ten times. The gene calls are TRBV20-1 and TRBJ1-4; D might be TRBD1 (5 bases). The V and J ends lost 0 bases and 8 bases respectively, with 16 bases between them. CDR1 is DFQATT and CDR2 is SNEGSKA in the germline V gene (reference sequence). The CDR3 covers 15 residues. In DNA, the CDR3 is TGCAGTGCTAGAGATCGGCGCCAGGGTGGAGAAAAACTGTTTTTT. It encodes CSARDRRQGGEKLFF.

This clonotype was observed many times. The genes are TRBV5-1 and TRBJ2-3; tentatively, D is TRBD2 (6 bases). The ends were cut back, 2 bases at V and 1 base at J, with 14 bases in the middle. CDR1 and CDR2 from the germline V gene are SGHRS and YFSETQ. This CDR3 region has 16 residues. CDR3 protein: CASSFGLWGGTDTQYF. The DNA for the CDR3 is TGCGCCAGCAGCTTCGGACTTTGGGGGGGCACAGATACGCAGTATTTT. Full variable domain (outside the CDR3, taken from reference TRBV5-1 and TRBJ2-3): KAGVTQTPRYLIKTRGQQVTLSCSPISGHRSVSWYQQTPGQGLQFLFEYFSETQRNKGNFPGRFSGRQFSNSRSEMNVSTLELGDSALYLCASSFGLWGGTDTQYFGPGTRLTVL.

This clonotype was seen many times. V gene TRBV12-3 or TRBV12-4 combines with J gene TRBJ2-1, with TRBD2 matching over 10 bases. The junction had 7 bases not matched to a gene; V was cut back by 0 bases and J by 8 bases. CDR3 length: 16 amino acids. The CDR3 here is CASSLAPGTSADEQFF. The DNA of the CDR3 is TGTGCCAGCAGTTTAGCGCCGGGGACTAGCGCGGATGAGCAGTTCTTC.